The 2 T cell receptor beta chains below come from one sample, sequenced in a study of CD8+ T cells in alopecia areata. Indicated treatment: oral pan-JAK inhibitor, 5-10 mg twice daily. The sequencing template was cDNA reverse transcribed from extracted RNA. The method was immunoSEQ multiplex PCR; TCRdb's version includes in-frame clones alone and lacks a portion of them. The sample consists of more than 95,000 clones, approximately 90% of them appearing once. Specimen: CD8+ T cells sorted from blood, collected around week 31, from a patient treated with tofacitinib. These receptors originate from a human donor with alopecia areata.

V gene TRBV7-3 combines with J gene TRBJ2-1, with TRBD2 matching over 7 bases. V shed 5 bases, J shed 8 bases, and the junction held 9 bases outside the gene matches. Germline values: CDR1 SGHTA, CDR2 FQGTGA. The CDR3 covers 14 residues. The CDR3 reads CASSPSGERDEQFF. The CDR3 DNA reads TGTGCCAGCAGCCCAAGCGGGGAAAGGGATGAGCAGTTCTTC.

The rearrangement links TRBV7-9 to TRBJ2-7; D gene uncertain. The ends were cut back, 4 bases at V and 3 bases at J, with 7 bases in the middle. Per germline, CDR1 SEHNR and CDR2 FQNEAQ (reference sequence). The CDR3 totals 12 residues. The CDR3 here is CASSSRDYEQYF. The CDR3 DNA sequence: TGTGCCAGCAGCTCTAGGGACTACGAGCAGTACTTC.